This T cell receptor (beta chain) came from a study of blood T cell repertoires in COVID-19. At the level of the study: The study drew acute and convalescent COVID-19 samples from the United States, Italy and Spain.

The assay was immunoSEQ multiplex PCR, and TCRdb's table has in-frame clones only and misses some. The data contain some 110,000 clones, more than 80% of them seen just once; the ten biggest clones take up 8.5% to 9.5%. V shed 4 bases and J 5 bases; nucleotides not matched to a gene: 2. Germline V CDR1 and CDR2: SGHRS, YFSETQ. This CDR3 is 13 amino acids long. This TCR was recovered from a woman in her sixties or seventies with acute or convalescent COVID-19. Sequencing was carried out using peripheral blood. The V call is TRBV5-1, the J call TRBJ2-2; 7 positions match TRBD1. CDR3 bases: TGCGCCAGCAGCGTGACAGGGACCGGGGAGCTGTTTTTT. Amino acid sequence: CASSVTGTGELFF.